The 2 T cell receptor beta chains below all came from one sample that was sequenced in a study of STAT5B mutations in CD4+ large granular lymphocyte leukemia (dated by TCRdb to between 2021 and 2022). Library method: the immunoSEQ multiplex PCR assay. The table comes from immuneACCESS by way of TCRdb, which keeps in-frame sequences with V and J called. Part of the clones is missing from these tables; in studies checked, under half for an unresolved V gene and the rest for unknown reasons. A total of 30,000 to 35,000 clones appear in this sample, roughly 87% of them only once. Less than 4% of the sample is taken by the ten largest. Material for sequencing was CD4+ T cells from blood buffy coats. The receptor source for this set is a human donor in good health.

The rearrangement joins TRBV6-5 to TRBJ2-7; weak D call: TRBD1 (6 bases). Germline assignment: CDR1 MNHEY and CDR2 SVGAGI. The V end lost 7 bases, the J end lost 0 bases, and 16 bases lay between the germline ends. The CDR3 sequence is 15 residues long. The DNA for the CDR3 is TGTGCCAGCATGTCCCCGCGACAGGCCTCCTACGAGCAGTACTTC. It codes for CASMSPRQASYEQYF.

This clone turned up a few times. The rearrangement joins TRBV2 to TRBJ1-5; D is unresolved. CDR3 length: 15 residues. V lost 1 base and J lost 0, with 7 bases in between. Germline loops: CDR1 SNHLY, CDR2 FYNNEI. CDR3 protein: CASSEGGFSNQPQHF. The DNA of the CDR3 is TGTGCCAGCAGTGAAGGAGGGTTTAGCAATCAGCCCCAGCATTTT.